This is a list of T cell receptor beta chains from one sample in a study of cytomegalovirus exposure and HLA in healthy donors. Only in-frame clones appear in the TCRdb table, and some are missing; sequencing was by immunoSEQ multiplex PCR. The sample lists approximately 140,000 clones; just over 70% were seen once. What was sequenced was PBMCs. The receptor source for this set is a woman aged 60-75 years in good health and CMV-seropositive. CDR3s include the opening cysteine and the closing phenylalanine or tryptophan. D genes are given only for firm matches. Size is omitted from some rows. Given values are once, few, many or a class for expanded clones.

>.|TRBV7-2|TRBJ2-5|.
CASRLPGGPEEQYF
TGTGCCAGCAGACTCCCCGGGGGGCCCGAGGAGCAGTACTTC
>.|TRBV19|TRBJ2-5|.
CASTSTGHQETQYF
TGTGCCAGTACCTCGACAGGCCACCAAGAGACCCAGTACTTC
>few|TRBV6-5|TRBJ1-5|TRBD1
CASSDADRVRPQHF
TGTGCCAGCAGTGACGCGGACAGGGTGCGGCCCCAGCATTTT
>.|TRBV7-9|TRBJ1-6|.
CASLTDYNSPLHF
TGTGCCAGCCTGACAGATTATAATTCACCCCTCCACTTT
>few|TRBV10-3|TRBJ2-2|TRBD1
CAISEPDRDTGELFF
TGTGCCATCAGTGAGCCGGACAGGGACACCGGGGAGCTGTTTTTT
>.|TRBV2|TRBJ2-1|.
CASSFGTGPYNEQFF
TGTGCCAGCAGTTTTGGGACTGGTCCCTACAATGAGCAGTTCTTC
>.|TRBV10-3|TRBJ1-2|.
CAISDAGDPGYTF
TGTGCCATCAGTGATGCGGGCGATCCGGGCTACACCTTC
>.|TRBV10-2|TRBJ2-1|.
CASSESRGLHNEQFF
TGCGCCAGCAGTGAGTCGAGGGGACTCCACAATGAGCAGTTCTTC
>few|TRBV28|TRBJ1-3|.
CASTLDRTPSGNTIYF
TGTGCCAGCACCTTGGACAGAACGCCCTCTGGAAACACCATATATTTT
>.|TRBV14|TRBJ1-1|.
CASSRGPLTEAFF
TGTGCCAGCAGCCGGGGCCCGCTAACTGAAGCTTTCTTT
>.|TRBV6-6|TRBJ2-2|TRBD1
CASTFKGQGIIGELFF
TGTGCCAGCACCTTCAAGGGACAGGGAATTATCGGGGAGCTGTTTTTT
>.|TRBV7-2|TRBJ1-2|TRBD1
CASSPPGGDYGYTF
TGTGCCAGCAGCCCCCCAGGGGGCGACTATGGCTACACCTTC
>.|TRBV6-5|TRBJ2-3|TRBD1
CASSYQGASDTQYF
TGTGCCAGCAGTTACCAGGGGGCAAGTGATACGCAGTATTTT
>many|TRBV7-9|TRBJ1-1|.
CASSSPGSGSEAFF
TGTGCCAGCAGCTCCCCGGGTAGCGGTTCCGAAGCTTTCTTT
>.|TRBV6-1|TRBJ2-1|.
CASLYNEQFF
TGTGCCAGCCTCTACAATGAGCAGTTCTTC
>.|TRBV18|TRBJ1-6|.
CASSPGAAGTPLHF
TGTGCCAGCTCACCGGGGGCCGCCGGAACACCCCTCCACTTT
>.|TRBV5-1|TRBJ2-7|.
CASSFQDRAYEQYF
TGCGCCAGCAGCTTCCAGGACAGAGCCTACGAGCAGTACTTC
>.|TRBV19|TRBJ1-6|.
CASSILGRPNSPLHF
TGTGCCAGTAGTATATTGGGCAGGCCTAATTCACCCCTCCACTTT
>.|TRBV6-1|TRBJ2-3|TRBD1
CASSNRGTDTQYF
TGTGCCAGCAGTAACAGGGGGACAGATACGCAGTATTTT
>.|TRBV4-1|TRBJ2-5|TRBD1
CASSIPGTGQETQYF
TGCGCCAGCAGCATCCCCGGGACAGGTCAAGAGACCCAGTACTTC
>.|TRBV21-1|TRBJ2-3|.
CASTQLGLAGGSQYF
TGTGCCAGCACCCAACTCGGACTAGCGGGCGGTTCGCAGTATTTT
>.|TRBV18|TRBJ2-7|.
CASSPAGSSYEQYF
TGTGCCAGCTCACCCGCAGGCAGCTCCTACGAGCAGTACTTC
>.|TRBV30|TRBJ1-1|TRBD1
CAWSDRTGEAFF
TGTGCCTGGAGTGACCGGACAGGCGAGGCTTTCTTT
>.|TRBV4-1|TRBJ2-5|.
CASSQATAILETQYF
TGCGCCAGCAGCCAAGCCACAGCTATCTTAGAGACCCAGTACTTC
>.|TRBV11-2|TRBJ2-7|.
CASSPTGKGLYEQYF
TGTGCCAGCAGTCCTACCGGGAAAGGGCTCTACGAGCAGTACTTC
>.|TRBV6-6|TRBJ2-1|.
CASRRQSPWNEQFF
TGTGCCAGCAGACGACAGAGTCCATGGAATGAGCAGTTCTTC
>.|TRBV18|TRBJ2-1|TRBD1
CASSPTSQGDFSGEQFF
TGTGCCAGCTCACCAACGAGTCAGGGGGATTTTAGTGGTGAGCAGTTCTTC
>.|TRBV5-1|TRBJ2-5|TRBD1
CASSLDAGGLSTTQYF
TGCGCCAGCAGCTTGGACGCAGGGGGCCTATCTACGACCCAGTACTTC
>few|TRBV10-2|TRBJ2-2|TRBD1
CASRGQALNTGELFF
TGCGCCAGCAGGGGACAGGCCTTGAACACCGGGGAGCTGTTTTTT
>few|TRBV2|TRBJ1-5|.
CASSRDSNQPQHF
TGTGCCAGCAGCAGGGATAGCAATCAGCCCCAGCATTTT
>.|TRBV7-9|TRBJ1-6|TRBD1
CASGLTGGDYNSPLHF
TGTGCCAGCGGCCTGACAGGGGGCGACTATAATTCCCCCCTCCACTTT
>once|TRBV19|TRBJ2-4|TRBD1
CASRAGTEDIQYF
TGTGCCAGTAGGGCCGGGACAGAAGACATTCAGTACTTC